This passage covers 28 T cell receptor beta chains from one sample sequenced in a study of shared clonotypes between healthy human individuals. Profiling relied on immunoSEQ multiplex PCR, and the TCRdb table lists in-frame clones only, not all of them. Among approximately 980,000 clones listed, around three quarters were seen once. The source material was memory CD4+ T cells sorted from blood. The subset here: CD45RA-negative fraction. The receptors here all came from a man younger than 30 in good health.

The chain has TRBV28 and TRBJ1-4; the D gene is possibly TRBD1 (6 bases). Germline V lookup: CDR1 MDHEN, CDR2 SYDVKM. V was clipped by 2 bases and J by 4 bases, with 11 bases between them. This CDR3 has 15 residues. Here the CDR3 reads CASSLGDRLNEKLFF. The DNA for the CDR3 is TGTGCCAGCAGTTTAGGTGACAGGCTTAATGAAAAACTGTTTTTT.

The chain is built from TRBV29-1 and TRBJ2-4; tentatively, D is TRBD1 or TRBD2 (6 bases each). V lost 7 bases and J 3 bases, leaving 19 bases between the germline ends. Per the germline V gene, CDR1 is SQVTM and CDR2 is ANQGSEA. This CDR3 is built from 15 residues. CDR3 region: CSAHREALGKNIQYF. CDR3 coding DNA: TGCAGCGCCCACAGGGAGGCATTAGGCAAAAACATTCAGTACTTC.

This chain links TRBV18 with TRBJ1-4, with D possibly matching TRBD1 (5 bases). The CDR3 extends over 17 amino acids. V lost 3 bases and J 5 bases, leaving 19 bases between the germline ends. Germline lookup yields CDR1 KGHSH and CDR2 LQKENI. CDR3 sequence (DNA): TGTGCCAGCTCACCCGCGACCGGGGGAATAGTGAATGAAAAACTGTTTTTT. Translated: CASSPATGGIVNEKLFF.

The DNA of the CDR3 is TGTGCCAGCAGTCCGGGGGTAGGGGGGCCTGAGACCCAGTACTTC. Translating it yields CASSPGVGGPETQYF. The chain is built from TRBV6-1 and TRBJ2-5, with D perhaps being TRBD1 or TRBD2 (6 bases each). V lost 5 bases and J lost 5, with 18 bases in between. Germline V lookup: CDR1 MNHNS, CDR2 SASEGT. This CDR3 region has 15 residues.

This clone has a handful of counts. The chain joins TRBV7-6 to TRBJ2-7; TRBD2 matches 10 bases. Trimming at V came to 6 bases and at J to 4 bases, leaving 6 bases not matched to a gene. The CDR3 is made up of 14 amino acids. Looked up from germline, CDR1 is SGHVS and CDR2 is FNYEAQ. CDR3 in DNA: TGTGCCAGCAGGAGGACTAGCGGTTCGTACGAGCAGTACTTC. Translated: CASRRTSGSYEQYF. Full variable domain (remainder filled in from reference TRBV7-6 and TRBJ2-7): GAGVSQSPRYKVTKRGQDVALRCDPISGHVSLYWYRQALGQGPEFLTYFNYEAQQDKSGLPNDRFSAERPEGSISTLTIQRTEQRDSAMYRCASRRTSGSYEQYFGPGTRLTVT.

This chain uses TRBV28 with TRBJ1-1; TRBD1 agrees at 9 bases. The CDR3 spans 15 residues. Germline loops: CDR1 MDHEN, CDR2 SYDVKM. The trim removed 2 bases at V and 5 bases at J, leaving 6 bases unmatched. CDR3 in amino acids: CASSLIATGGTEAFF. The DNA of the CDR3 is TGTGCCAGCAGTTTAATAGCGACAGGGGGGACTGAAGCTTTCTTT.

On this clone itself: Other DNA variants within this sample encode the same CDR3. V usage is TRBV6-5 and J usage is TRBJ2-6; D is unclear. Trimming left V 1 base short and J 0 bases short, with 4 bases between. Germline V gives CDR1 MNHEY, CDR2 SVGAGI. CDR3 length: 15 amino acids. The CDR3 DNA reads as TGTGCCAGCAGTTACTACGGCTCTGGGGCCAACGTCCTGACTTTC. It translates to CASSYYGSGANVLTF.

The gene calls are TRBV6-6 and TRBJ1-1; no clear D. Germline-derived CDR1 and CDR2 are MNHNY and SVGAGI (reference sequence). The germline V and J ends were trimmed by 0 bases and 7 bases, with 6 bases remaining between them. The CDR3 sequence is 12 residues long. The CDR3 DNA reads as TGTGCCAGCAGTTACTCGAACGGTGAAGCTTTCTTT. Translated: CASSYSNGEAFF.

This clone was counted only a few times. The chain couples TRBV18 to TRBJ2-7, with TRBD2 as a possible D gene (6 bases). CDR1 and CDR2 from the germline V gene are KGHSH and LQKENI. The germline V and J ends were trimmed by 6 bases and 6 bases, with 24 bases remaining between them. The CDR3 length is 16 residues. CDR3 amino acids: CASSPPGGTVPGEQYF. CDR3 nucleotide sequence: TGTGCCAGCTCTCCCCCGGGCGGGACGGTGCCAGGCGAGCAGTACTTC.

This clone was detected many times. CDR3 nucleotide sequence: TGCGCCAGCAGCTTTTCGGGCGCGTATGGCTACACCTTC. This codes for CASSFSGAYGYTF. The chain employs TRBV5-1 and TRBJ1-2, with no clear D. The CDR3 runs to 13 residues. CDR1 and CDR2 (germline): SGHRS, YFSETQ. Trimming removed 2 bases at V and 5 bases at J, with 10 bases between.

The DNA of the CDR3 is TGTGCCACCAGCAGAGGAACATCCCTGGTGACTAGCGGGACCGAGCAGTACTTC. Amino acids: CATSRGTSLVTSGTEQYF. The chain uses TRBV15 and TRBJ2-7, with 11 bases lining up with TRBD2. The CDR3 contains 18 residues. J gave up 6 bases and V 1 base, and 14 bases lay outside the gene matches. Germline CDR1 LNHNV, CDR2 YYDKDF (reference sequence).

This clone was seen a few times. CDR3 bases: TGTGCCAGCAGTGTACTAGCGGGCACCTCAGATACGCAGTATTTT. Its protein product is CASSVLAGTSDTQYF. This rearrangement joins TRBV6-4 to TRBJ2-3, with TRBD2 identical over 9 bases. The V gene's germline CDR1 is MRHNA and CDR2 SNTAGT. The CDR3 is made up of 15 amino acids. V trimming: 4 bases; J trimming: 4 bases; junction bases outside the gene matches: 6.

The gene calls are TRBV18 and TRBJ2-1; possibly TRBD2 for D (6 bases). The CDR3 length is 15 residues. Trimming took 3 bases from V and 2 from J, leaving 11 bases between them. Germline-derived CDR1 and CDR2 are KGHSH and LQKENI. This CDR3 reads CASSPGGPAYNEQFF. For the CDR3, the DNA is TGTGCCAGCTCACCTGGAGGGCCCGCCTACAATGAGCAGTTCTTC. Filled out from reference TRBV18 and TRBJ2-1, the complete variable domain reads NAGVMQNPRHLVRRRGQEARLRCSPMKGHSHVYWYRQLPEEGLKFMVYLQKENIIDESGMPKERFSAEFPKEGPSILRIQQVVRGDSAAYFCASSPGGPAYNEQFFGPGTRLTVL.

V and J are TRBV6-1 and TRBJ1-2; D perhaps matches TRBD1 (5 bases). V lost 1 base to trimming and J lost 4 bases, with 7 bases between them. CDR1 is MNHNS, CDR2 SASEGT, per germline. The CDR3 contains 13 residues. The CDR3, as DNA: TGTGCCAGCAGTGAAGTGGACACCTATGGCTACACCTTC. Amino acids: CASSEVDTYGYTF.

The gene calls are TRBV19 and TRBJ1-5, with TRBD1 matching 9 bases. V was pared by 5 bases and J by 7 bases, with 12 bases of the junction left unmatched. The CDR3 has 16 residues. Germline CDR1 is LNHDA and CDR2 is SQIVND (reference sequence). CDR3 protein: CASSLFTGGLGQPQHF. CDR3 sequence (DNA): TGTGCCAGTAGTCTTTTCACAGGGGGCTTAGGACAGCCCCAGCATTTT. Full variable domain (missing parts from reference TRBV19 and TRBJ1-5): DGGITQSPKYLFRKEGQNVTLSCEQNLNHDAMYWYRQDPGQGLRLIYYSQIVNDFQKGDIAEGYSVSREKKESFPLTVTSAQKNPTAFYLCASSLFTGGLGQPQHFGDGTRLSIL.

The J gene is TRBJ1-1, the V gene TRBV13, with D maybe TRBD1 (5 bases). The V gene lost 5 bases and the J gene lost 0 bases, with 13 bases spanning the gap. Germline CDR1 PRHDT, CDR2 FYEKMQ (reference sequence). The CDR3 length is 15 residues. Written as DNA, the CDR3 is TGTGCCAGCAGCCGCACCTCGGGGGTGAACACTGAAGCTTTCTTT. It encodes CASSRTSGVNTEAFF.

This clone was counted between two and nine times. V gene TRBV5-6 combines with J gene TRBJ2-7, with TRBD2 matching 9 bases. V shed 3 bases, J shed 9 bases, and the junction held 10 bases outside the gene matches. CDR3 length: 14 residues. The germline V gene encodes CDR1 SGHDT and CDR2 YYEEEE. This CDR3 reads CASSSGGLAVGQYF. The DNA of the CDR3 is TGTGCCAGCAGCTCAGGGGGACTAGCAGTGGGGCAGTACTTC.

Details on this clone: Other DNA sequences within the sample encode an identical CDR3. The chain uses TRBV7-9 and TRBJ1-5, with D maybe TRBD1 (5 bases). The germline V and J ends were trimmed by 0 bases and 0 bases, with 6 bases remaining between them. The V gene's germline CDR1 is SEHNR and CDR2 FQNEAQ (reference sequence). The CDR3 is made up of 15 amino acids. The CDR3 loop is CASSLAGGSNQPQHF. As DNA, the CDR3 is TGTGCCAGCAGCTTAGCGGGGGGTAGCAATCAGCCCCAGCATTTT.

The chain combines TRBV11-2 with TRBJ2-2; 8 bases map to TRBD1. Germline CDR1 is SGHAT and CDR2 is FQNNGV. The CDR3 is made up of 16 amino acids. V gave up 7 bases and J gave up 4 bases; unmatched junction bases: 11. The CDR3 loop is CASTKTTGGSTGELFF. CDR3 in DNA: TGTGCCAGCACAAAGACAACAGGGGGGAGCACCGGGGAGCTGTTTTTT. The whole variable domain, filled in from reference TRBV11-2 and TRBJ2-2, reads EAGVAQSPRYKIIEKRQSVAFWCNPISGHATLYWYQQILGQGPKLLIQFQNNGVVDDSQLPKDRFSAERLKGVDSTLKIQPAKLEDSAVYLCASTKTTGGSTGELFFGEGSRLTVL.

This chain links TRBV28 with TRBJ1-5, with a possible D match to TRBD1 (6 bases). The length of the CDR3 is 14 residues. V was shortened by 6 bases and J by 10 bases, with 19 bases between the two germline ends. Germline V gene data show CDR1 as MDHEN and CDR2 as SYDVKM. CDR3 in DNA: TGTGCCAGCAGGGCCCCAGGGGCCGAACGACCCCAGCATTTT. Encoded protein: CASRAPGAERPQHF.

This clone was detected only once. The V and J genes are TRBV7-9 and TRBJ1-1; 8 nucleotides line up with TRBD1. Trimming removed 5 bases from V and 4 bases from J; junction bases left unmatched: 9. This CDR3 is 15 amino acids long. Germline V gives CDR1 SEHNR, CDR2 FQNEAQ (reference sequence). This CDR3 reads CASSRSGGSGTEAFF. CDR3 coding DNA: TGTGCCAGCAGCCGCTCAGGGGGCTCAGGCACTGAAGCTTTCTTT. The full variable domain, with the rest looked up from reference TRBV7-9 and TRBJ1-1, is DTGVSQNPRHKITKRGQNVTFRCDPISEHNRLYWYRQTLGQGPEFLTYFQNEAQLEKSRLLSDRFSAERPKGSFSTLEIQRTEQGDSAMYLCASSRSGGSGTEAFFGQGTRLTVV.

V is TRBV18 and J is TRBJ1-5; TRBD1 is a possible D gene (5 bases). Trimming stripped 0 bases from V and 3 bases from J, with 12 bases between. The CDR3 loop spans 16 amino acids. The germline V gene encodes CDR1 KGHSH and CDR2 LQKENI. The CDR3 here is CASSPPAGNPNQPQHF. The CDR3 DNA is TGTGCCAGCTCACCACCTGCAGGGAATCCCAATCAGCCCCAGCATTTT.

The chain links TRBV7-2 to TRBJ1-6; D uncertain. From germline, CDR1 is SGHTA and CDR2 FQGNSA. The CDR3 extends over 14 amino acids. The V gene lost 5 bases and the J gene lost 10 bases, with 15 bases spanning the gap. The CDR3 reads CASSQPREGSPLHF. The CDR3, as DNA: TGTGCCAGCAGCCAGCCTCGGGAGGGATCACCCCTCCACTTT.

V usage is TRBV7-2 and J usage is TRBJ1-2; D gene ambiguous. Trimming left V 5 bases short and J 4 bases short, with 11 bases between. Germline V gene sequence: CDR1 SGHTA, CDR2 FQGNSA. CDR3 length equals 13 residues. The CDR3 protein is CASSLRSIYGYTF. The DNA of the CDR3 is TGTGCCAGCAGCCTCAGGAGCATCTATGGCTACACCTTC.

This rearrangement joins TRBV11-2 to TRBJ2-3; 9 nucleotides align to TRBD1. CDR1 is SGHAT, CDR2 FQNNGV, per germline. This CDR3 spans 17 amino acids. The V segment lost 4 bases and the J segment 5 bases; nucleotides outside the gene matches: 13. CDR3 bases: TGTGCCAGCAGCTATACTCTCCCGGGACAGGGTTTAGATACGCAGTATTTT. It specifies CASSYTLPGQGLDTQYF.

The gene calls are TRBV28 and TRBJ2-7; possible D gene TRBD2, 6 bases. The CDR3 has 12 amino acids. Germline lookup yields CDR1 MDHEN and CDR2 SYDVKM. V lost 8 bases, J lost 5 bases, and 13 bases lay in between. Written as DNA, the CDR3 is TGTGCCAGCCTGGTGGAGGGCCACGAGCAGTACTTC. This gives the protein CASLVEGHEQYF.

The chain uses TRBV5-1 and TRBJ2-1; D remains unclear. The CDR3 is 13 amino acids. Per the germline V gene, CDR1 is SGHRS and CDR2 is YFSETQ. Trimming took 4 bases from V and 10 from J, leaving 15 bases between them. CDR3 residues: CASSQNDVAEQFF. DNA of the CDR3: TGCGCCAGCAGCCAAAATGACGTAGCCGAGCAGTTCTTC. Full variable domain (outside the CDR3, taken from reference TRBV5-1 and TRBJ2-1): KAGVTQTPRYLIKTRGQQVTLSCSPISGHRSVSWYQQTPGQGLQFLFEYFSETQRNKGNFPGRFSGRQFSNSRSEMNVSTLELGDSALYLCASSQNDVAEQFFGPGTRLTVL.

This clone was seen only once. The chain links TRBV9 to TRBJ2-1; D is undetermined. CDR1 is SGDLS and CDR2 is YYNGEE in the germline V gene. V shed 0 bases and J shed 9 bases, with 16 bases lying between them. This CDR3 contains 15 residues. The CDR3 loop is CASSVAMDPASEQFF. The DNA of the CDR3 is TGTGCCAGCAGCGTAGCTATGGACCCGGCCAGTGAGCAGTTCTTC.